The 15 T cell receptor beta chains in this list originate from one sample, sequenced in a study of blood T cell repertoires in COVID-19. Clones were read by immunoSEQ multiplex PCR, and TCRdb kept only the in-frame ones, dropping some. The data show approximately 250,000 clones, more than 75% seen once. The sample was peripheral blood. These receptors were collected from a man aged 35 to 55 with active or convalescent COVID-19.

This sequence joins TRBV19 and TRBJ2-7; TRBD2 is a possible D gene (5 bases). V dropped 5 bases and J dropped 3 bases, with 11 bases sitting between them. The CDR3 runs to 13 residues. In germline, CDR1 is LNHDA, CDR2 SQIVND (reference sequence). The CDR3 DNA reads TGTGCCAGTAGTGCGGACTTTTTCTACGAGCAGTACTTC. This codes for CASSADFFYEQYF.

This sequence joins TRBV5-1 and TRBJ2-7; 7 bases map to TRBD2. This CDR3 comprises 15 residues. Unmatched junction bases numbered 8, after V lost 0 bases and J lost 5 bases. The germline V gene has CDR1 SGHRS and CDR2 YFSETQ. The CDR3 spells CASSLATGLLDEQYF. CDR3 nucleotide sequence: TGCGCCAGCAGCTTGGCAACGGGACTACTCGACGAGCAGTACTTC.

With regard to this clone: Other DNA variants within this sample encode the same CDR3. V usage is TRBV3-1 (or the pseudogene TRBV3-2) and J usage is TRBJ1-2, with 7 bases matching TRBD1. The ends lost 4 bases at V and 5 bases at J; junction bases unmatched: 1. There are 12 residues in the CDR3. Germline V gives CDR1 LGHDT, CDR2 YNNKEL (reference sequence). The CDR3 DNA reads as TGTGCCAGCAGCCCGACAGGGTATGGCTACACCTTC. It encodes CASSPTGYGYTF.

The chain links TRBV11-2 to TRBJ1-2; D is ambiguous. Germline V CDR1 and CDR2: SGHAT, FQNNGV. The CDR3 is made up of 15 amino acids. V was shortened by 5 bases and J by 1 base, with 14 bases between the two germline ends. Here the CDR3 DNA reads TGTGCCAGCAGCGTCCGGTTAGTTGATAACTATGGCTACACCTTC. Its translation: CASSVRLVDNYGYTF.

This clone was seen only a few times. V usage is TRBV19 and J usage is TRBJ1-1, with 9 bases matching TRBD1. This CDR3 comprises 15 residues. In germline, CDR1 is LNHDA, CDR2 SQIVND (reference sequence). V lost 5 bases and J lost 4; bases outside the gene matches: 8. CDR3: CASSQQGTGRTEAFF. The CDR3, as DNA: TGTGCCAGTAGTCAACAGGGGACAGGGCGCACTGAAGCTTTCTTT.

The V call is TRBV9, the J call TRBJ1-2; possibly TRBD1 for D (5 bases). The germline gives CDR1 SGDLS, CDR2 YYNGEE. V lost 4 bases and J 6 bases, leaving 7 bases between the germline ends. There are 11 residues in the CDR3. The CDR3 loop reads CASSWGDGYTF. The DNA for the CDR3 is TGTGCCAGCAGCTGGGGGGATGGCTACACCTTC.

This sequence joins TRBV25-1 and TRBJ2-5, with 8 bases that match TRBD1. V trimming: 7 bases; J trimming: 5 bases; junction bases outside the gene matches: 12. The CDR3 runs 15 residues. Germline V lookup: CDR1 MGHDK, CDR2 SYGVNS. The CDR3, as DNA: TGTGCCAGCACGTTCCGGACAGGGCTTCGGGAGACCCAGTACTTC. This encodes CASTFRTGLRETQYF.

The chain is built from TRBV10-3 and TRBJ1-3; D perhaps matches TRBD1 (5 bases). In germline, CDR1 is ENHRY, CDR2 SYGVKD. The CDR3 sequence is 14 residues long. V was trimmed by 2 bases and J by 4 bases, leaving 9 bases between them. The CDR3 loop reads CAISELGGGNTIYF. CDR3 in DNA: TGTGCCATCAGTGAGCTGGGGGGAGGAAACACCATATATTTT.

The genes are TRBV5-6 and TRBJ1-5, with 9 bases identical to TRBD1. The CDR3 runs to 15 residues. The germline gives CDR1 SGHDT, CDR2 YYEEEE. Unmatched junction bases numbered 4, after V lost 0 bases and J lost 6 bases. CDR3 bases: TGTGCCAGCAGCTTGGAGGGACAGGGAGGTCAGCCCCAGCATTTT. It specifies CASSLEGQGGQPQHF. The full variable domain, rest sourced from reference TRBV5-6 and TRBJ1-5, is DAGVTQSPTHLIKTRGQQVTLRCSPKSGHDTVSWYQQALGQGPQFIFQYYEEEERQRGNFPDRFSGHQFPNYSSELNVNALLLGDSALYLCASSLEGQGGQPQHFGDGTRLSIL.

V gene TRBV7-6 combines with J gene TRBJ2-2; 8 nucleotides agree with TRBD2. The length of the CDR3 is 15 residues. Germline-derived CDR1 and CDR2 are SGHVS and FNYEAQ. V shed 6 bases, J shed 4 bases, and the junction held 7 bases outside the gene matches. The CDR3 here is CASRKGLGSTGELFF. Written as DNA, the CDR3 is TGTGCCAGCAGAAAGGGACTAGGAAGCACCGGGGAGCTGTTTTTT.

J is TRBJ2-1 and V is TRBV19; 10 nucleotides align to TRBD2. The CDR3 extends over 16 amino acids. Germline V gene lookup returns CDR1 LNHDA and CDR2 SQIVND (reference sequence). V shed 5 bases, J shed 9 bases, and the junction held 13 bases outside the gene matches. Here the CDR3 reads CASSFPRLAGVSEQFF. The CDR3 nucleotides read TGTGCCAGTAGTTTCCCCCGGCTAGCGGGAGTTAGTGAGCAGTTCTTC.

This clone was found a few times. The chain is built from TRBV10-1 and TRBJ2-7, with 7 bases fitting TRBD1. The length of the CDR3 is 14 residues. Germline CDR1 reads WNHNN; CDR2 reads SYGVQD (reference sequence). Trimming removed 5 bases from V and 3 bases from J; junction bases left unmatched: 7. In nucleotides, the CDR3 is TGCGCCAGCAGTAGGGACAGTACCAACTACGAGCAGTACTTC. It specifies CASSRDSTNYEQYF.

In this sample, this clone turned up a few times. As DNA, the CDR3 is TGTGCCAGCAGTGAGACAGGGGGCGCAGATACGCAGTATTTT. Translated, it gives CASSETGGADTQYF. This rearrangement joins TRBV6-4 to TRBJ2-3; 10 positions match TRBD1. There are 14 residues in the CDR3. V dropped 3 bases and J dropped 4; count of bases not matched to a gene: 1. Germline V gives CDR1 MRHNA, CDR2 SNTAGT.

This clone was seen at least ten times. The chain joins TRBV4-2 to TRBJ2-1; 7 bases fit TRBD1. Per the germline V gene, CDR1 is LGHNA and CDR2 is YNFKEQ. CDR3 length equals 14 residues. Germline trimming cut 1 base from V and 6 bases from J; bases unmatched to any gene: 3. The CDR3: CASSQGDSSNEQFF. Here the CDR3 DNA reads TGTGCCAGCAGCCAAGGGGACAGCAGCAATGAGCAGTTCTTC.

The chain has TRBV4-1 and TRBJ2-1; 9 bases agree with TRBD1. CDR3 length: 16 amino acids. The junction had 5 bases not matched to a gene; V was cut back by 3 bases and J by 2 bases. Germline loops: CDR1 MGHRA, CDR2 YSYEKL. CDR3 coding DNA: TGCGCCAGCAGCCAGCCGGGACAGGGCACCTACAATGAGCAGTTCTTC. Its translation: CASSQPGQGTYNEQFF.